A single sample gave rise to the 5 T cell receptor beta chains below, sequenced in a study of cytomegalovirus exposure and HLA in healthy donors. A multiplex PCR was run with 60 Vbeta primers and 13 Jbeta primers. TCRdb keeps only in-frame clones here, not all; method: immunoSEQ multiplex PCR. This sample has 100,000 to 150,000 clones, with roughly 18% found just once. The sequenced sample was PBMCs. All receptors derive from a female donor in good health and CMV-seropositive.

This clone was observed a few times. The V and J genes are TRBV2 and TRBJ2-2; D gene unclear. Trimming pared 4 bases from V and 6 bases from J, leaving 9 bases between. The germline CDR1 and CDR2 sequences are SNHLY and FYNNEI. The CDR3 length is 13 residues. CDR3 sequence (DNA): TGTGCCAGCAGTGTACCAGGTCCCGGGGAGCTGTTTTTT. Its protein is CASSVPGPGELFF.

This clone was counted between two and nine times. The chain joins TRBV7-2 to TRBJ2-7; 11 bases map to TRBD2. The V gene's germline CDR1 is SGHTA and CDR2 FQGNSA. The CDR3 is 15 residues long. With V trimmed by 1 base and J by 6 bases, 5 bases remained unmatched. The CDR3 DNA reads TGTGCCAGCAGCTTAGGTAGCGGGAGGGAACTCGAGCAGTACTTC. Residues: CASSLGSGRELEQYF.

This clone has just a few counts. The chain links TRBV4-3 to TRBJ2-4; the D gene is possibly TRBD2 (5 bases). Germline V CDR1 and CDR2: LGHNA, YSLEER. V lost 1 base and J 8 bases, leaving 18 bases between the germline ends. The CDR3 consists of 16 residues. Written as DNA, the CDR3 is TGCGCCAGCAGCCAAGGAGGCCTATCCCGGGGAGACATTCAGTACTTC. Its protein product is CASSQGGLSRGDIQYF.

This chain links TRBV19 with TRBJ2-7, with 9 bases identical to TRBD2. The V gene end was trimmed by 0 bases and the J gene end by 3 bases; junction bases not matched to a gene: 3. The CDR3 loop spans 15 amino acids. Germline V gene lookup returns CDR1 LNHDA and CDR2 SQIVND (reference sequence). The CDR3 protein is CASSIEAGGDYEQYF. DNA for the CDR3: TGTGCCAGTAGTATAGAGGCGGGAGGGGACTACGAGCAGTACTTC.

In this sample, this clone turned up a few times. The CDR3 nucleotides are TGTGCCAGCACTCCCCGGGACACGTTCTATGGCTACACCTTC. This translates into CASTPRDTFYGYTF. V gene TRBV6-5 combines with J gene TRBJ1-2; D may be TRBD1 (6 bases). V was clipped by 7 bases and J by 4 bases, with 16 bases between them. CDR3 length equals 14 residues. Germline lookup yields CDR1 MNHEY and CDR2 SVGAGI.